A selection of T cell receptor beta chains follows, all from one sample in a study of molecular identifiers for immune sequencing clone quantification. TCRdb independently ran MiXCR on the PCR reads; one entry per CDR3 protein. This sample yields 550,000 to 750,000 distinct CDR3 sequences, of which nearly 20% are seen a single time; around 0.86% belongs to the top ten. Sample: naive CD8+ T cells from blood, with Jurkat cell RNA spiked in. The receptors shown here come from a human donor in good health. Some libraries in this study had Jurkat cell RNA spiked in. The CDR3 runs from the conserved cysteine through the conserved F or W. The D gene is left open where the match is weak. Not every row has a clone size; where given, it reads once, few, many or a size class.

d_gene	abundance	v_gene	j_gene	CDR3nt	CDR3aa
.	few	TRBV6-5	TRBJ2-7	TGTGCCAGCAGCCCCGGACTATTGAGCGAGCAGTACTTC	CASSPGLLSEQYF
.	few	TRBV7-9	TRBJ2-5	TGTGCCAGCAGCTTAGTTAACCGGGGGGAGACCCAGTACTTC	CASSLVNRGETQYF
.	.	TRBV27	TRBJ1-2	TGTGCCAGCAGTTTCTCATCGCTGAATGGCTACACCTTC	CASSFSSLNGYTF
.	few	TRBV9	TRBJ2-7	TGTGCCAGCAGCGGGCGTCCTGACGGGGACTACGAGCAGTACTTC	CASSGRPDGDYEQYF
TRBD1	many	TRBV28	TRBJ2-7	TGTGCCAGCAGTTTCCTCAGGGGGAACTCCTACGAGCAGTACTTC	CASSFLRGNSYEQYF
.	many	TRBV5-8	TRBJ2-3	TGTGCCAGCAGGGACCGGGACCCATGGGCGACTAGCACAGATACGCAGTATTTT	CASRDRDPWATSTDTQYF
.	many	TRBV9	TRBJ2-5	TGTGCCAGCAGCGAGGCAGGGCTGCGCCAAGAGACCCAGTACTTC	CASSEAGLRQETQYF
.	few	TRBV11-1	TRBJ2-1	TGTGCCAGCAGCTTTGCGGGCGACTCCTACAATGAGCAGTTCTTC	CASSFAGDSYNEQFF
.	few	TRBV6-4	TRBJ2-7	TGTGCCAGCAGCGCAACGGGACCACTCCACGAGCAGTACTTC	CASSATGPLHEQYF
TRBD1	many	TRBV4-1	TRBJ2-7	TGCGCCAGCAGCCCGCGAAGGCCTGGACAGGGGGTCTACGAGCAGTACTTC	CASSPRRPGQGVYEQYF
.	many	TRBV7-9	TRBJ1-3	TGTGCCAGCAGCCCCAGAGAAGACTCTGGAAACACCATATATTTT	CASSPREDSGNTIYF
.	many	TRBV20-1	TRBJ2-7	TGCAGTGCCCGGACACAAACCTACGAGCAGTACTTC	CSARTQTYEQYF
.	many	TRBV6-2/TRBV6-3	TRBJ2-7	TGTGCCAGCGGTGGACGGGTGGAGCCCTTGGGGGAGCAGTACTTC	CASGGRVEPLGEQYF
.	.	TRBV5-3	TRBJ1-1	TGTGCCAGCAGCCCTATTGGGTACACTGAAGCTTTCTTT	CASSPIGYTEAFF
TRBD2	many	TRBV5-6	TRBJ2-1	TGTGCCAGCAGCTGGAAAAGCGGGAGTCGGTTAAATGAGCAGTTCTTC	CASSWKSGSRLNEQFF
.	many	TRBV28	TRBJ2-3	TGTGCCAGCACCCTTGACGACACAGGGCCTGCAGATACGCAGTATTTT	CASTLDDTGPADTQYF
TRBD2	few	TRBV20-1	TRBJ2-5	TGCAGTGCTAGAGGGGGAGCGGGGCCGCGGGTAGAGACCCAGTACTTC	CSARGGAGPRVETQYF
.	.	TRBV5-3	TRBJ2-1	TGTGCCAGCAGCTTCACCCTAGGGAATGAGCAGTCCTTC	CASSFTLGNEQSF
TRBD2	.	TRBV9	TRBJ2-3	TGTGCCAGCAGCGTAGGCCCCGGACTAGCGGGCACAGATACGCAGTATTTT	CASSVGPGLAGTDTQYF
.	many	TRBV28	TRBJ2-1	TGTGCCAGCAGCAGGACCCCCAATGAGCAGTTCTTC	CASSRTPNEQFF
TRBD1	.	TRBV19	TRBJ2-1	TGTGCCAGTACTTACGACAGGGTGGAGCAGTTCTTC	CASTYDRVEQFF
TRBD2	many	TRBV27	TRBJ2-7	TGTGCCAGCAGGCTTGAGTCTAGCGGTTACGAGCAGTACTTC	CASRLESSGYEQYF
.	many	TRBV29-1	TRBJ1-5	TGCAGCGTTGAAGATAAAGCTCGAGCCCCAGAGGGTAGCCAGCCCCAGCATTTT	CSVEDKARAPEGSQPQHF
.	.	TRBV4-1	TRBJ2-5	TGCGCCGGCAGCCTAGGAGGAGGACAAGAGACCCAGTACTTC	CAGSLGGGQETQYF
.	.	TRBV6-6	TRBJ2-2	TGTGCCAGCAGTGGCTCTCGGGTAACGAACACCGGGGAGCTGTTTTTT	CASSGSRVTNTGELFF
TRBD1	many	TRBV24-1	TRBJ2-5	TGTGCCACCAGTGATCGACAGGGGCCCGAGACCCAGTACTTC	CATSDRQGPETQYF
.	many	TRBV6-5	TRBJ1-1	TGTGCCAGCAGTCCATGGGGGAGCACTGAAGCTTTCTTT	CASSPWGSTEAFF
TRBD1	many	TRBV4-3	TRBJ1-5	TGCGCCAGCAGCCAACCCGCCTGGACAGGGAACAATCAGCCCCAGCATTTT	CASSQPAWTGNNQPQHF
TRBD1	many	TRBV27	TRBJ1-5	TGTGCCAGCAGAGAAACACCCGGGACAGAAAATCAGCCCCAGCATTTT	CASRETPGTENQPQHF
TRBD2	few	TRBV13	TRBJ2-1	TGTGCCAGCAGCTTGAGGACTAGCGGGAGTGAAAATGAGCAGTTCTTC	CASSLRTSGSENEQFF
TRBD1	many	TRBV4-2	TRBJ1-5	TGTGCCAGCAGCCAGAACAGGGGACAGGGGCTGTTGGAGCCCCAGCATTTT	CASSQNRGQGLLEPQHF
.	many	TRBV13	TRBJ1-5	TGTGCCAGCAGCTTACGAGGGGCCAATCAGCCCCAGCATTTT	CASSLRGANQPQHF
TRBD2	.	TRBV6-5	TRBJ2-1	TGTGCCAGCAGCCGGACTAGCGGGATGAGCTCCTACAATGAGCAGTTCTTC	CASSRTSGMSSYNEQFF
.	many	TRBV4-3	TRBJ2-2	TGCGCCAGCAGCCAAACAGGAGTTGGCAGGGGCGGGGAGCTGTTTTTT	CASSQTGVGRGGELFF
TRBD2	many	TRBV5-1	TRBJ2-7	TGCGCCAGCAGCTTGGCCGCGACTAGCAACGAGCAGTACTTC	CASSLAATSNEQYF
TRBD2	.	TRBV15	TRBJ2-7	TGTGCCACCAGCAGAGTATCGCTAGCGGGAGTGTACGAGCAGTACTTC	CATSRVSLAGVYEQYF
TRBD1	many	TRBV7-9	TRBJ2-2	TGTGCCAGCAGCATGACAGGGGGCCCCAACACCGGGGAGCTGTTTTTT	CASSMTGGPNTGELFF
.	many	TRBV19	TRBJ2-1	TGTGCCAGTAGCATCGATCCTCCCACCTACAATGAGCAGTTCTTC	CASSIDPPTYNEQFF
.	few	TRBV19	TRBJ1-6	TGTGCCAGTAGTGCGGAACCGGGACACTATAATTCACCCCTCCACTTT	CASSAEPGHYNSPLHF
.	many	TRBV28	TRBJ1-5	TGTGCCAGCAGCCACCAACCGGACAAGAGCAATCAGCCCCAGCATTTT	CASSHQPDKSNQPQHF
.	few	TRBV19	TRBJ1-3	TGTGCCAGTACTTTTGGGGCAGCTGGAAACACCATATATTTT	CASTFGAAGNTIYF
.	many	TRBV10-3	TRBJ2-7	TGTGCCATCAGTGAGGAAACAGAGCAGTACTTC	CAISEETEQYF
.	many	TRBV30	TRBJ1-1	TGTGCCTGGGGGGGTGCGGGGAACACTGAAGCTTTCTTT	CAWGGAGNTEAFF
.	many	TRBV4-1	TRBJ2-3	TGCGCCAGCAGCCAAGTCGCAGAAACAGATACGCAGTATTTT	CASSQVAETDTQYF
TRBD2	many	TRBV5-1	TRBJ2-4	TGCGCCAGCAGCTTGAGGGAGGGTTGGTCGTCCGCGGGGAACCTAGCCAAAAACATTCAGTACTTC	CASSLREGWSSAGNLAKNIQYF
.	many	TRBV4-1	TRBJ1-1	TGCGCCAGCAGCCAGGGGCTACTAGCTTTCTTT	CASSQGLLAFF
TRBD2	.	TRBV27	TRBJ2-2	TGTGCCAGCACTAGCGGGAGCGGTACCGGGGAGCTGTTTTTT	CASTSGSGTGELFF
TRBD1	many	TRBV13	TRBJ1-4	TGTGCCAGCAGCCATACAGGGGTTAATGAAAAACTGTTTTTT	CASSHTGVNEKLFF
.	many	TRBV5-1	TRBJ2-7	TGCGCCAGCTCCGAATCCCAACGTCCACCGGGACGGAAATACGAGCAGTACTTC	CASSESQRPPGRKYEQYF
TRBD1	many	TRBV19	TRBJ2-3	TGTGCCAGTAGTATGGGACAGGGCTTCCCAGATACGCAGTATTTT	CASSMGQGFPDTQYF
TRBD1	few	TRBV2	TRBJ1-1	TGTGCCAACTTAGGGACAGCGAACACTGAAGCTTTCTTT	CANLGTANTEAFF
.	.	TRBV6-5	TRBJ2-7	TGTGCCAGCAGTTACTCGATAGGCCAGGGAATGGGAGAGCAGTACTTC	CASSYSIGQGMGEQYF
.	many	TRBV13	TRBJ1-1	TGTGCCAGCAGCTTAGGGGGGAAGAACACTGAAGCTTTCTTT	CASSLGGKNTEAFF
TRBD2	few	TRBV27	TRBJ2-7	TGTGCCAGCAGTTTATGGCCCTTCGGGACTAGCCAAAGCTCCTACGAGCAGTACTTC	CASSLWPFGTSQSSYEQYF
TRBD1	many	TRBV2	TRBJ2-3	TGTGCCAGCGAGGGACAGGGACCAGATACGCAGTATTTT	CASEGQGPDTQYF
.	many	TRBV7-9	TRBJ2-7	TGTGCCAGCAGCTTCCCGGACGCCAGCTACGAGCAGTACTTC	CASSFPDASYEQYF
.	.	TRBV20-1	TRBJ2-1	TGCAGTGCTAGAGAGGAGTTTTTGGGCCCCTACAATGAGCAGTTCTTC	CSAREEFLGPYNEQFF
TRBD2	many	TRBV13	TRBJ2-3	TGTGCCAGCAGCTTAGGACTAGCGGGGGGGCTCGCAGATACGCAGTATTTT	CASSLGLAGGLADTQYF